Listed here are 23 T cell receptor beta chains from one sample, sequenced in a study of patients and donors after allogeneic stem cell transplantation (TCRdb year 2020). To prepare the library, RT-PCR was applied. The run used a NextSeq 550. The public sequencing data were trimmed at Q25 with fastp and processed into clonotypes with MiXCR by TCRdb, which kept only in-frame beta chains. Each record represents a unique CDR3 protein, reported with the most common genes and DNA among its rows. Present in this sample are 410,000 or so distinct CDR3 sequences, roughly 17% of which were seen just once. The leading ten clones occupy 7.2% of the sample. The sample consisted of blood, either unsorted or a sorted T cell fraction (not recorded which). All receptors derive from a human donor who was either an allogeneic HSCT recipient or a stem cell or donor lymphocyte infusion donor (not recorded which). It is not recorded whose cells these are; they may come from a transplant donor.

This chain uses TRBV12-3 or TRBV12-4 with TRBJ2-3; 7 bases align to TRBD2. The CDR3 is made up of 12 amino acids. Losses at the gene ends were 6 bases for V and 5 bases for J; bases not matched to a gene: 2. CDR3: CASSWTRDTQYF. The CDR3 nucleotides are TGTGCCAGCAGCTGGACTAGAGATACGCAGTATTTT.

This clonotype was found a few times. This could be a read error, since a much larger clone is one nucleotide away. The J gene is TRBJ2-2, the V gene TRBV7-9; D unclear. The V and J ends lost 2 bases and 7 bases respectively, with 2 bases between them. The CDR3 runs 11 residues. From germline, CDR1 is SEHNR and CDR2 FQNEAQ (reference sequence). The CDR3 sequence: CASSLFGELFF. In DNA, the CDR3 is TGTGCCAGCAGCTTATTCGGGGAGCTGTTTTTT.

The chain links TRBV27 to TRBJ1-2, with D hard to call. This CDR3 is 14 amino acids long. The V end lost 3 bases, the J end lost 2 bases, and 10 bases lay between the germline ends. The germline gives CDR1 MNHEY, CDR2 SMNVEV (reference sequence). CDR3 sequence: CASSFKKGNYGYTF. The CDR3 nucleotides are TGTGCCAGCAGTTTCAAGAAAGGGAACTATGGCTACACCTTC.

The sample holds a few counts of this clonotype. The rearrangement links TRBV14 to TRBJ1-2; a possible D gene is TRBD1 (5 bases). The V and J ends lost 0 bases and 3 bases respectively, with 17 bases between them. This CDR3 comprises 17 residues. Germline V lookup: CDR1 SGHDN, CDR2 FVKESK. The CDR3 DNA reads TGTGCCAGCAGCCAAGATATCCGGGAAAAGGGGTACTATGGCTACACCTTC. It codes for CASSQDIREKGYYGYTF.

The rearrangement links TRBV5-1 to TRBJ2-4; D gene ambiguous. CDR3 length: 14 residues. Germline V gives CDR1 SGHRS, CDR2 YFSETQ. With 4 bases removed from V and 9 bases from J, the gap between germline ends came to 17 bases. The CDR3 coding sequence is TGCGCCAGCAGCCAGGCCATAGGAGATAGCATTCAGTACTTC. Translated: CASSQAIGDSIQYF.

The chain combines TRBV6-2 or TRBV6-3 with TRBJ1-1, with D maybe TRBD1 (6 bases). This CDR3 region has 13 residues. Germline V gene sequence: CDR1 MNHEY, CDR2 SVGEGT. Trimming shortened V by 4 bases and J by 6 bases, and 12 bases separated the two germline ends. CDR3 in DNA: TGTGCCAGCAGTTTAACAGGGATTTCTGAAGCTTTCTTT. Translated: CASSLTGISEAFF.

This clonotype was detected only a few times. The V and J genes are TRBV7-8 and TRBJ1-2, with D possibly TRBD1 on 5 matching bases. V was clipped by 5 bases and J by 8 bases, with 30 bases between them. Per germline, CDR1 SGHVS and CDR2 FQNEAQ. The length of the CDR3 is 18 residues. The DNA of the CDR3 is TGTGCCAGCAGCCCCAGACGGATTCCCCCCCAGGGTTCGGAGGGCTACACCTTC. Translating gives CASSPRRIPPQGSEGYTF. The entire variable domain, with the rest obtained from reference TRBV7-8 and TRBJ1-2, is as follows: GAGVSQSPRYKVAKRGQDVALRCDPISGHVSLFWYQQALGQGPEFLTYFQNEAQLDKSGLPSDRFFAERPEGSVSTLKIQRTQQEDSAVYLCASSPRRIPPQGSEGYTFGSGTRLTVV.

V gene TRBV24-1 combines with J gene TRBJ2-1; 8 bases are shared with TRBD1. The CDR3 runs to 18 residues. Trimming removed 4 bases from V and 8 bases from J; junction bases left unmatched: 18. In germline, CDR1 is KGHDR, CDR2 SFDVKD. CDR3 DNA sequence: TGTGCCACCAGTGACTGGGGGGACAGGTCGAAGCCGCTCGATGAGCAGTTCTTC. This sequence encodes CATSDWGDRSKPLDEQFF.

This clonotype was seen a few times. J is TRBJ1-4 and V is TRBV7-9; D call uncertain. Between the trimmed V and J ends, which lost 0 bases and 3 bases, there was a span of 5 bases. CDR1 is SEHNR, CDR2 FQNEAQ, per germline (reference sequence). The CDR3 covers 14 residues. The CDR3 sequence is CASSLAGANEKLFF. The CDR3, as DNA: TGTGCCAGCAGCTTAGCAGGCGCTAATGAAAAACTGTTTTTT.

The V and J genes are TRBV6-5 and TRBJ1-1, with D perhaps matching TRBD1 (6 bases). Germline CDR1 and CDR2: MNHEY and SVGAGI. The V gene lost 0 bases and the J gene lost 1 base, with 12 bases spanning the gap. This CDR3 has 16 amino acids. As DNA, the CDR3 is TGTGCCAGCAGTTACTCAGGAGCAGGGGCGAACACTGAAGCTTTCTTT. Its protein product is CASSYSGAGANTEAFF.

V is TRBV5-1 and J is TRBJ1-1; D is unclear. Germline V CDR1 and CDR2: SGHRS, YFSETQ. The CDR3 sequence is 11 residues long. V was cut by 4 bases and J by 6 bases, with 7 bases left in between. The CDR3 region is CASSINAEAFF. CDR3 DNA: TGCGCCAGCAGCATCAACGCTGAAGCTTTCTTT.

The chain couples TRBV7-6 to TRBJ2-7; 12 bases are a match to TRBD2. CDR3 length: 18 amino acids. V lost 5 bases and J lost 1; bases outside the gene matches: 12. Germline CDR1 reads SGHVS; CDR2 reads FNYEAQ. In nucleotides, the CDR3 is TGTGCCAGCAGCCCCTCAATATCGACTAGCGGGAGATCCTACGAGCAGTACTTC. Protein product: CASSPSISTSGRSYEQYF.

Here the CDR3 reads CASGLVQTSGFYEQYF. The CDR3 nucleotides read TGTGCTAGTGGTTTGGTACAAACTAGCGGGTTTTACGAGCAGTACTTC. The chain has TRBV12-5 and TRBJ2-7; 9 nucleotides line up with TRBD2. Trimming took 0 bases from V and 4 from J; bases not matched to a gene: 7. Germline assignment: CDR1 LGHNT and CDR2 FRNRAP. The CDR3 contains 16 residues.

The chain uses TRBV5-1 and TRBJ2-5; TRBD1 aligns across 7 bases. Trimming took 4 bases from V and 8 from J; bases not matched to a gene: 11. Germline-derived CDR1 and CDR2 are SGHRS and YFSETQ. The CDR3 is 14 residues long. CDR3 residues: CASSPAPGQITQYF. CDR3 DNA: TGCGCCAGCAGCCCGGCTCCGGGACAGATCACCCAGTACTTC.

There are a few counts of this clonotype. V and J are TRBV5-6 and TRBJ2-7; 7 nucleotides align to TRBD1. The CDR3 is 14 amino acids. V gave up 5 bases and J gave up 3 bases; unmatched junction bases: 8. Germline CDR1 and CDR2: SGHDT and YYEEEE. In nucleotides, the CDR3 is TGTGCCAGCAGGGGGTGGACAGGCCTCTACGAGCAGTACTTC. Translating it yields CASRGWTGLYEQYF.

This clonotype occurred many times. CDR3 coding DNA: TGTGCCAGCTCACTACACGGGACAGGGGCGAACACTGAAGCTTTCTTT. It encodes CASSLHGTGANTEAFF. The chain carries TRBV18 and TRBJ1-1, with 10 bases that match TRBD1. The CDR3 has 16 residues. Germline V lookup: CDR1 KGHSH, CDR2 LQKENI. V shed 4 bases and J 1 base; nucleotides not matched to a gene: 6.

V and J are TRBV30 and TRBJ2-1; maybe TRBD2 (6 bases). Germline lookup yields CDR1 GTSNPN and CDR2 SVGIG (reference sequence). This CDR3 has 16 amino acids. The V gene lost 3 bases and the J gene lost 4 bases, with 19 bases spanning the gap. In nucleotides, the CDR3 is TGTGCCTGGAGGGGACTGGTGGGTATCAATTACAATGAGCAGTTCTTC. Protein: CAWRGLVGINYNEQFF.

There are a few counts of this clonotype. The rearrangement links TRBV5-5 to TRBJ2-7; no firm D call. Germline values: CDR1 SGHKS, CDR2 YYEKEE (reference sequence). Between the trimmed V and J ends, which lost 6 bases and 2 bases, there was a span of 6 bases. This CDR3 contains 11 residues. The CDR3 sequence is CASTQAYEQYF. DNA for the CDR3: TGTGCCAGCACACAAGCCTACGAGCAGTACTTC.

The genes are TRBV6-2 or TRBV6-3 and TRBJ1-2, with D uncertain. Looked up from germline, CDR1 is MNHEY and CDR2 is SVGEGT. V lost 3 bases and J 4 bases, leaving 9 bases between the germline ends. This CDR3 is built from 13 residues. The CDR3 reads CASSYWGTYGYTF. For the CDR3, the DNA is TGTGCCAGCAGTTATTGGGGTACCTATGGCTACACCTTC.

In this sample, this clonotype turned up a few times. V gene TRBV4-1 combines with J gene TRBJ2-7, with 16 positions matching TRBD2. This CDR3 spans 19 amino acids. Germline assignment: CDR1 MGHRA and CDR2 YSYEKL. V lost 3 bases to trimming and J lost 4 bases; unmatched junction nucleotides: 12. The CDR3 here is CASSHPGLAGGPLPYEQYF. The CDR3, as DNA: TGCGCCAGCAGCCATCCGGGACTAGCGGGAGGGCCCCTCCCTTACGAGCAGTACTTC.

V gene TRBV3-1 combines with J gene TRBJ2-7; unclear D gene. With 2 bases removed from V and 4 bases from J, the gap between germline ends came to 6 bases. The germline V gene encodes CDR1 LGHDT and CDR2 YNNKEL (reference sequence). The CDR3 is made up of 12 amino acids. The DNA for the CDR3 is TGTGCCAGCAGCCAATTCCCGTACGAGCAGTACTTC. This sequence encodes CASSQFPYEQYF.

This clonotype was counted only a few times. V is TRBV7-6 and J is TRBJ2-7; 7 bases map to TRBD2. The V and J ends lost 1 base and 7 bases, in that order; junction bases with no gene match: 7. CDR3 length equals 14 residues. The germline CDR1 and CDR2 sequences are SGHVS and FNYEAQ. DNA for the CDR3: TGTGCCAGCAGCTTAGGGCGGGAGTCAAGGGAGCAGTACTTC. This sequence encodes CASSLGRESREQYF.

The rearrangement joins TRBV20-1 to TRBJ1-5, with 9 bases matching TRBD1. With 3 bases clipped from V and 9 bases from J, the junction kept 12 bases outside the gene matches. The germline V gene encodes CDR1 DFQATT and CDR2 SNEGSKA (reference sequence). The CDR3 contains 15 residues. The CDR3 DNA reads TGCAGTGCTAGTGAATCACAGGGGGCATTTCGGCCCCAGCATTTT. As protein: CSASESQGAFRPQHF.